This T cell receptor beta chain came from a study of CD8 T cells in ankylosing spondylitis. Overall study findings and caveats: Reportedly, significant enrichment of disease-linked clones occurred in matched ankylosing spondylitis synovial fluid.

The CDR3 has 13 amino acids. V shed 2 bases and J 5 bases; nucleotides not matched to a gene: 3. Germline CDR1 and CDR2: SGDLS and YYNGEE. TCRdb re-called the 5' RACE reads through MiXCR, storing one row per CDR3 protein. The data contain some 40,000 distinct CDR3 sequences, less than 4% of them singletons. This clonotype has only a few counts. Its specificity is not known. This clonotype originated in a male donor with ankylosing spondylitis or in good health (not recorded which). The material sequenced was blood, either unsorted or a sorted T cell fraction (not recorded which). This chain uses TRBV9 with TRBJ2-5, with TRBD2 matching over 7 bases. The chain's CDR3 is CASSVTSLETQYF. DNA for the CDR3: TGTGCCAGCAGCGTGACTAGCTTGGAGACCCAGTACTTC.